This passage covers 7 T cell receptor beta chains from one sample sequenced in a study of siplizumab effects on memory and regulatory T cells. The protocol was immunoSEQ multiplex PCR, while the TCRdb copy is restricted to in-frame clones and leaves out a portion. The table lists about 120,000 clones, just over 90% of them singletons, with roughly 0.15% in the top ten. The sequencing input was non-Treg CD4+ T cells sorted from blood. The origin of the receptors is a human donor in good health.

The chain joins TRBV5-1 to TRBJ1-1; 8 bases are a match to TRBD1. The V segment lost 3 bases and the J segment 3 bases; nucleotides outside the gene matches: 10. CDR3 size: 16 residues. The germline V gene encodes CDR1 SGHRS and CDR2 YFSETQ. The CDR3, as DNA: TGCGCCAGCAGCTCTCAAGGAGCAGGGGGCCACACTGAAGCTTTCTTT. It is translated as CASSSQGAGGHTEAFF.

The chain uses TRBV19 and TRBJ1-1, with D possibly being TRBD1 (5 bases). The V end was cut by 8 bases, the J end by 8 bases, with 15 bases between. Germline CDR1 reads LNHDA; CDR2 reads SQIVND (reference sequence). The CDR3 runs 12 residues. The CDR3 coding sequence is TGTGCCAGTGTTCGGTCGGAGGGGGAAGCTTTCTTT. Protein sequence: CASVRSEGEAFF.

Only one count was recorded for this clone. The chain carries TRBV14 and TRBJ1-4; perhaps TRBD1 as D (6 bases). Germline lookup yields CDR1 SGHDN and CDR2 FVKESK. V was trimmed by 4 bases and J by 4 bases, leaving 13 bases between them. This CDR3 region has 15 residues. The chain's CDR3 is CASSPGAGDNEKLFF. As DNA, the CDR3 is TGTGCCAGCAGCCCAGGGGCAGGAGATAATGAAAAACTGTTTTTT.

This rearrangement joins TRBV18 to TRBJ2-6; D gene unclear. This CDR3 has 16 amino acids. Trimming left V 5 bases short and J 1 base short, with 12 bases between. Per germline, CDR1 KGHSH and CDR2 LQKENI. Here the CDR3 DNA reads TGTGCCAGCTCAAGCGCCGTGGTATCTGGGGCCAACGTCCTGACTTTC. Translated: CASSSAVVSGANVLTF.

The chain has TRBV6-5 and TRBJ2-2, with D hard to call. V was shortened by 2 bases and J by 6 bases, with 7 bases between the two germline ends. Germline CDR1 MNHEY, CDR2 SVGAGI. The CDR3 loop spans 13 amino acids. The DNA of the CDR3 is TGTGCCAGCAGTTACACGGTTGCCGGGGAGCTGTTTTTT. It yields the protein CASSYTVAGELFF.

The chain links TRBV28 to TRBJ1-1; 9 nucleotides agree with TRBD1. This CDR3 region has 16 residues. The V and J ends lost 5 bases and 3 bases, in that order; junction bases with no gene match: 10. Per the germline V gene, CDR1 is MDHEN and CDR2 is SYDVKM. The CDR3 here is CASSPRTGELHTEAFF. CDR3 in DNA: TGTGCCAGCAGTCCCCGGACAGGGGAATTGCACACTGAAGCTTTCTTT.

This clone was seen a handful of times. The chain links TRBV7-9 to TRBJ1-1; D not certain. This CDR3 contains 13 residues. Between the trimmed V and J ends, which lost 5 bases and 1 base, there was a span of 8 bases. Germline V gene data show CDR1 as SEHNR and CDR2 as FQNEAQ (reference sequence). The CDR3 loop is CASSAQTNTEAFF. The CDR3 DNA is TGTGCCAGCAGCGCCCAGACGAACACTGAAGCTTTCTTT.